This TCR beta chain comes out of a study of OX40 agonist ivuxolimab in advanced cancers. The repertoire was sequenced with immunoSEQ multiplex PCR; TCRdb's copy has only in-frame clones and lacks some. This table has 50,000 to 70,000 clones, about 93% appearing once. The ends were cut back, 5 bases at V and 8 bases at J, with 10 bases in the middle. The germline V gene has CDR1 SEHNR and CDR2 FQNEAQ (reference sequence). The CDR3 consists of 12 residues. This clone is a singleton in its sample. The chain has TRBV7-9 and TRBJ2-1; D is unresolved. The sequence was collected from an adult with an advanced solid tumor such as melanoma, head and neck, liver or kidney cancer. The specimen was CD4+ or CD8+ T cells sorted from blood, collected in a trial of the OX40 agonist ivuxolimab. The CDR3 DNA reads TGTGCCAGCAGCCCCCAGGTCCATGAGCAGTTCTTC. It translates to CASSPQVHEQFF.